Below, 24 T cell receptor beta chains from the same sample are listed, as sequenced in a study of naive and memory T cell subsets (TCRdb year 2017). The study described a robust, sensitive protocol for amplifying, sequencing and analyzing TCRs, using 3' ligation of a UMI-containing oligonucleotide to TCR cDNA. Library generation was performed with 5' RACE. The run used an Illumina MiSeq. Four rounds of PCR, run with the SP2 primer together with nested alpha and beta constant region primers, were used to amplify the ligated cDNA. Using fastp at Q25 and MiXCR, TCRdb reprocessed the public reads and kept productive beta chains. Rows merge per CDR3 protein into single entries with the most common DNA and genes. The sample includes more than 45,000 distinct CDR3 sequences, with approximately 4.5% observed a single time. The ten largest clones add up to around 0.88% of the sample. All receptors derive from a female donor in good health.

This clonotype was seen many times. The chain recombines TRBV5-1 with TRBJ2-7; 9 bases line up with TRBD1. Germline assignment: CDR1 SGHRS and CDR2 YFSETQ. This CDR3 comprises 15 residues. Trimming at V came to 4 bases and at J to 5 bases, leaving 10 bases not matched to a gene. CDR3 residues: CASSHWPGQGDEQYF. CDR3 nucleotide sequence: TGCGCCAGCAGCCATTGGCCGGGACAGGGCGACGAGCAGTACTTC.

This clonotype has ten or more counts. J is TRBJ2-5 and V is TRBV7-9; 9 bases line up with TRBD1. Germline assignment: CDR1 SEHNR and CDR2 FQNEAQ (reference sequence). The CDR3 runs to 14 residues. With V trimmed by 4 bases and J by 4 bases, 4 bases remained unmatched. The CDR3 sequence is CASSWGQGGETQYF. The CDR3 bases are TGTGCCAGCAGCTGGGGACAGGGAGGAGAGACCCAGTACTTC.

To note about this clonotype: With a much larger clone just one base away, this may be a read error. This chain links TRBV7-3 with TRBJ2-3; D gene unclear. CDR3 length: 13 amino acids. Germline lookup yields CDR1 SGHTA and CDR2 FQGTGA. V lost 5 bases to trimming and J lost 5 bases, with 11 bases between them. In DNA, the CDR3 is TGTGCCAGCAGCCCGGGTTGGGGAGATACGCAGTATTTT. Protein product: CASSPGWGDTQYF.

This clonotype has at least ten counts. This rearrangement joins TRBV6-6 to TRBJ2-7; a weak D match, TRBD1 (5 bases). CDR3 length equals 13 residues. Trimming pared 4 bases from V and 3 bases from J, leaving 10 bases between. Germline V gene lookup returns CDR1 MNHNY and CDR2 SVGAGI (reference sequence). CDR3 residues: CASSSTGYYEQYF. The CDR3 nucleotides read TGTGCCAGCAGTTCAACAGGATACTACGAGCAGTACTTC.

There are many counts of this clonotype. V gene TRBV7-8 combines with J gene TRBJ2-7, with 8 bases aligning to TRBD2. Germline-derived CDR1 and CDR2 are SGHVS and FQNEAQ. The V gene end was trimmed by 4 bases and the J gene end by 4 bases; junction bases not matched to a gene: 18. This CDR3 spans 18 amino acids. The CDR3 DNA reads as TGTGCCAGCAGCTCGCGCCCTCCTCTGGGACTAGAGGAATACGAGCAGTACTTC. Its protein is CASSSRPPLGLEEYEQYF.

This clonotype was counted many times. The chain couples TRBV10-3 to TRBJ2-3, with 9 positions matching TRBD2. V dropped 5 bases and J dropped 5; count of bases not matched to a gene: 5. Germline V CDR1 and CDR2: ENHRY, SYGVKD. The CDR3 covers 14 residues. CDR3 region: CAISKLAGLDTQYF. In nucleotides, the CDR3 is TGTGCCATCAGTAAACTAGCGGGTTTAGATACGCAGTATTTT.

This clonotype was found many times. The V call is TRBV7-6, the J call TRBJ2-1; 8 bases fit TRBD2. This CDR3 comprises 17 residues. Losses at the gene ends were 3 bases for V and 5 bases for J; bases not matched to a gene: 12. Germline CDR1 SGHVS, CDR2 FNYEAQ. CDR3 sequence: CASSFFGTRGPNNEQFF. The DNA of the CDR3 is TGTGCCAGCAGCTTCTTTGGGACTAGAGGGCCGAACAATGAGCAGTTCTTC.

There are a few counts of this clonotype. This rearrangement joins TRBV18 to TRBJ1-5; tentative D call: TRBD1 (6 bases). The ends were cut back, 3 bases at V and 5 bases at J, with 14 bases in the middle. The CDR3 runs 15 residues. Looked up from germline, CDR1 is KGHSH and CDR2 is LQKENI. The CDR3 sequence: CASSPRGGGDQPQHF. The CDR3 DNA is TGTGCCAGCTCACCGAGGGGGGGTGGTGATCAGCCCCAGCATTTT.

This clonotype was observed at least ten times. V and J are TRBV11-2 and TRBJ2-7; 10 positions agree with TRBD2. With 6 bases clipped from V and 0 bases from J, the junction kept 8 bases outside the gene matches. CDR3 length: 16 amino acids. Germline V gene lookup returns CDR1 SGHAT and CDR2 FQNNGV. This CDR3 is CASSSPSGRTSYEQYF. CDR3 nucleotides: TGTGCCAGCAGTTCCCCTAGCGGGAGAACCTCCTACGAGCAGTACTTC.

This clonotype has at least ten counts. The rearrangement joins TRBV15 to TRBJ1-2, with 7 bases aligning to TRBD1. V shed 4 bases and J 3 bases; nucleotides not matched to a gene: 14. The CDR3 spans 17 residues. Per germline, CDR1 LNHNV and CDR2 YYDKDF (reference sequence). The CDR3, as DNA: TGTGCCACCAGCACCCGGGACAGCCTCTCTATCGACTATGGCTACACCTTC. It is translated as CATSTRDSLSIDYGYTF.

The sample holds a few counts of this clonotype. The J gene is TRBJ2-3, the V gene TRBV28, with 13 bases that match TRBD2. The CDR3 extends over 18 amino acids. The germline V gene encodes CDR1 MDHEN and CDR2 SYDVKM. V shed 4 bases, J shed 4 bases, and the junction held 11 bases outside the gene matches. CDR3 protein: CASSSSRTSGSCADTQYF. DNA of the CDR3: TGTGCCAGCAGTTCTTCAAGGACTAGCGGGAGCTGCGCAGATACGCAGTATTTT.

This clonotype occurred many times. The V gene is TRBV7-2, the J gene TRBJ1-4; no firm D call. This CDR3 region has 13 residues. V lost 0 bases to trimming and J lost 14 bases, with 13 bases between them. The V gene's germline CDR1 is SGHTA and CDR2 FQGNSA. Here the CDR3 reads CASSLAPESWLFF. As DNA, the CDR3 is TGTGCCAGCAGCTTAGCCCCAGAATCCTGGCTGTTTTTT.

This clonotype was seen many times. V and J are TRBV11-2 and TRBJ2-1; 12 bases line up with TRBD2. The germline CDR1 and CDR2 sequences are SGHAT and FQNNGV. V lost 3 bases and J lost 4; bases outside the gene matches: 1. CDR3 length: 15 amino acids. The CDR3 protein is CASSFLAGGYNEQFF. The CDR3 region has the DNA TGTGCCAGCAGCTTCCTAGCGGGAGGGTACAATGAGCAGTTCTTC.

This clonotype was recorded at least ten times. DNA of the CDR3: TGCGCCAGCAGCTTGTCCCAGGGGAAGGTTTATGGCTACACCTTC. It yields the protein CASSLSQGKVYGYTF. The chain couples TRBV5-1 to TRBJ1-2; possible D gene TRBD1, 6 bases. Germline assignment: CDR1 SGHRS and CDR2 YFSETQ. V was trimmed by 1 base and J by 5 bases, leaving 15 bases between them. This CDR3 spans 15 amino acids.

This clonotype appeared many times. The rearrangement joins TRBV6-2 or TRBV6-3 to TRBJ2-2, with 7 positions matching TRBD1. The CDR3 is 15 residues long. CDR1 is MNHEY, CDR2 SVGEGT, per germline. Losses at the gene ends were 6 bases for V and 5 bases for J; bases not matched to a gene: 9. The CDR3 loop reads CASRDLDRSTGELFF. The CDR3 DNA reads TGTGCCAGCAGAGATCTGGACAGGTCGACCGGGGAGCTGTTTTTT.

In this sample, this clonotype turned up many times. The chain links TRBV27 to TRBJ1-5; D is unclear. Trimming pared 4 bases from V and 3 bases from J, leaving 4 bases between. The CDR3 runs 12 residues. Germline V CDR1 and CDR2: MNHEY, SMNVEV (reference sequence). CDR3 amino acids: CASSSYNQPQHF. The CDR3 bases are TGTGCCAGCAGTTCGTACAATCAGCCCCAGCATTTT.

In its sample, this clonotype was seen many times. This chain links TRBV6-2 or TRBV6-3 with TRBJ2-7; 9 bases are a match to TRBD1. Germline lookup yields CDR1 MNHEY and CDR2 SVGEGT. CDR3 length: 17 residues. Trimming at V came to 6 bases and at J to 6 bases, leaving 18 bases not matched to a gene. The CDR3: CASSPPRDREWGIEQYF. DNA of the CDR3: TGTGCCAGCAGCCCGCCCCGGGACAGGGAGTGGGGCATCGAGCAGTACTTC.

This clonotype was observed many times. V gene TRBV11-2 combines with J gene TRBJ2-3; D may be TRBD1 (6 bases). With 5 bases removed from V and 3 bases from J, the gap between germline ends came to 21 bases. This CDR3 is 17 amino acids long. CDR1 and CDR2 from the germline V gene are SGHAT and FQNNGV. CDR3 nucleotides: TGTGCCAGCAGCCCTACCCCCCTAGGGGGAATGACAGATACGCAGTATTTT. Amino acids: CASSPTPLGGMTDTQYF.

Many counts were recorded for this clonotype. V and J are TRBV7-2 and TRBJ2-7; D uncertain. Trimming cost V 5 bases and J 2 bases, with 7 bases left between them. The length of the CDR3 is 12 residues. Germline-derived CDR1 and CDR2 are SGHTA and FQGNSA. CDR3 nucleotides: TGTGCCAGCAGCCCGCCCACCTACGAGCAGTACTTC. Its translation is CASSPPTYEQYF.

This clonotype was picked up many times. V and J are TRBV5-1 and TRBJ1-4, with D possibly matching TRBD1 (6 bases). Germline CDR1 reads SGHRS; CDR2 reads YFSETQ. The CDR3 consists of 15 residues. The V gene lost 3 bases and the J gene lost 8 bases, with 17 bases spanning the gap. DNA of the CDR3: TGCGCCAGCAGCTCCAGTGGGGGGGCTGAGGAAAAACTGTTTTTT. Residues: CASSSSGGAEEKLFF.

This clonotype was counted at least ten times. CDR3 nucleotide sequence: TGTGCCAGCAGCTTTTCAGCCAGTGTCAATGAGCAGTTCTTC. Its translation is CASSFSASVNEQFF. J is TRBJ2-1 and V is TRBV7-9; D remains ambiguous. The length of the CDR3 is 14 residues. Trimming left V 3 bases short and J 6 bases short, with 12 bases between. Looked up from germline, CDR1 is SEHNR and CDR2 is FQNEAQ (reference sequence).

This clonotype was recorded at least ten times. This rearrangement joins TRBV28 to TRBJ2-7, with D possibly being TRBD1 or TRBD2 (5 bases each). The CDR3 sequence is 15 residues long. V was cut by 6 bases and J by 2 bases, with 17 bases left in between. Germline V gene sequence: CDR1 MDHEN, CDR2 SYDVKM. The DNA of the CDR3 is TGTGCCAGCAGGCCCGGGGCGAGGGGACCCTACGAGCAGTACTTC. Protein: CASRPGARGPYEQYF.

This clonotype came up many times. CDR3 coding DNA: TGTGCCAGCAGTCAAGAAGTCTCTGGAAACACCATATATTTT. Its protein is CASSQEVSGNTIYF. The chain uses TRBV7-9 and TRBJ1-3; unclear D gene. With 6 bases removed from V and 0 bases from J, the gap between germline ends came to 9 bases. In germline, CDR1 is SEHNR, CDR2 FQNEAQ (reference sequence). The CDR3 runs 14 residues.

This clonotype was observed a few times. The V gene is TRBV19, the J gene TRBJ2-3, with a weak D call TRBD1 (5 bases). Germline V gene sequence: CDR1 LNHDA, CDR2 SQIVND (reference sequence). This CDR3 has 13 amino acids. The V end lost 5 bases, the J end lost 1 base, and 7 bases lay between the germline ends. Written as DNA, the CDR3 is TGTGCCAGTAGTGTACAGGGCACAGATACGCAGTATTTT. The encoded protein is CASSVQGTDTQYF.